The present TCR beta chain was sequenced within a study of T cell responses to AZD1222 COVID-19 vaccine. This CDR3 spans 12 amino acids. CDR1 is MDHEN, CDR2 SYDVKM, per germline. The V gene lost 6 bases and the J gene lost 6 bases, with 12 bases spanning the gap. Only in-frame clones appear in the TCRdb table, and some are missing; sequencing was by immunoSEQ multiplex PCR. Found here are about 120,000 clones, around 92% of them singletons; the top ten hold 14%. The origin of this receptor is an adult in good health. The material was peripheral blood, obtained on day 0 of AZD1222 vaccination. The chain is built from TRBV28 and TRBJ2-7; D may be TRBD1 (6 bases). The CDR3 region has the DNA TGTGCCAGCAGAACAGGGCTGCGCGAGCAGTACTTC. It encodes CASRTGLREQYF.